Sequencing of this T cell receptor (beta chain) was carried out in a study of blood T cell repertoires in COVID-19. Sequenced by immunoSEQ multiplex PCR; TCRdb stores in-frame clones only, minus some. The table has under 350,000 clones, 65% to 90% seen once. Germline CDR1 reads SGHRS; CDR2 reads YFSETQ. V lost 3 bases, J lost 3 bases, and 12 bases lay in between. The CDR3 is 14 amino acids. Sample: peripheral blood. This TCR was sampled from a human donor in a cohort sampled during active COVID-19. This chain uses TRBV5-1 with TRBJ2-5, with D possibly TRBD1 on 5 matching bases. DNA for the CDR3: TGCGCCAGCAGCTCATCACAGGTGAAAGAGACCCAGTACTTC. Translating gives CASSSSQVKETQYF.